Given below is one T cell receptor beta chain in context. Its specificity is not known. CDR3 size: 18 residues. The V end was cut by 4 bases, the J end by 0 bases, with 22 bases between. The V gene's germline CDR1 is SGHNT and CDR2 YYREEE (reference sequence). Naivety among CD8 cells was defined by CD45RO negativity and positive CCR7 selection, thereby excluding terminally differentiated effector memory CD45RA+ cells. Each PCR replicate from the sorted subsets contained around 0.2 ug DNA, which is some 31,000 T cell genomes. Clones were read by immunoSEQ multiplex PCR, and TCRdb kept only the in-frame ones, dropping some. The sample includes under 1 million clones, around 92% of them seen just once. The sample belongs to a study of shared clonotypes between healthy human individuals. Whole-study findings and limits: Researchers found naive subsets generally carried larger estimated richness than memory subsets. It was the few donors that limited the genetic and exposure-history diversity represented. The study found lower generation probabilities in non-shared clonotypes than in those shared by all four donors.

The chain employs TRBV5-4 and TRBJ1-1; a weak D match, TRBD1 (5 bases). Sample: naive CD8+ T cells sorted from blood. This sequence was found in a young man in good health. The CDR3 loop is CASSLLTGPQGVNTEAFF. CDR3 DNA: TGTGCCAGCAGCCTATTAACGGGACCGCAGGGAGTGAACACTGAAGCTTTCTTT. Complete variable domain (other parts from reference TRBV5-4 and TRBJ1-1): ETGVTQSPTHLIKTRGQQVTLRCSSQSGHNTVSWYQQALGQGPQFIFQYYREEENGRGNFPPRFSGLQFPNYSSELNVNALELDDSALYLCASSLLTGPQGVNTEAFFGQGTRLTVV.